This TCR beta chain was captured by sequencing in a study of sequential checkpoint blockade in melanoma. In the study overall: Patients were randomized 1:1 to nivolumab-then-ipilimumab or ipilimumab-then-nivolumab first-line. Maintenance nivolumab came after either treatment sequence.

Method: immunoSEQ multiplex PCR; TCRdb's copy keeps in-frame clones and lacks some. The table shows 18,000 or so clones, with over 60% occurring only once. Treatment noted: randomized to nivolumab then ipilimumab (arm A) or the reverse (arm B). DNA-damaging chemotherapy had not been given to any patient beforehand. From thawed PBMCs, live CD3+CD8+ cells negative for CD19 and CD56 were sorted. The V gene's germline CDR1 is SGHDT and CDR2 YYEEEE. Trimming took off 1 base at V and 0 bases at J, with 10 bases between the two ends. This CDR3 comprises 15 residues. This sequence joins TRBV5-6 and TRBJ1-1; possible D gene TRBD1, 5 bases. Sequencing was performed on CD8+ T cells sorted from blood (inferred from file names), taken from a patient given nivolumab and ipilimumab in sequence. The clonotype comes from a human donor with melanoma. This chain's CDR3 is CASSLQGSVNTEAFF. CDR3 DNA sequence: TGTGCCAGCAGCTTGCAGGGTTCAGTGAACACTGAAGCTTTCTTT.